These 30 T cell receptor beta chains were all obtained from the same sample, sequenced in a study. Cells sorted as Tregs were CD4+, CD25+ and CD127-/low. The TRBV12-4/TRBJ1-2 clonotypes were amplified using barcode primers with ligated adaptors. TCRdb ran MiXCR on the multiplex PCR reads and lists one entry per CDR3 protein. The table lists about 2,000 distinct CDR3 sequences, around 20% of them singletons, with roughly 26% in the top ten. The source material was Tregs sorted from blood. The receptors derive from a female donor with breast cancer.

This clonotype appeared many times. This may be a read error, as it is one base from a much larger clone. The V gene is TRBV12-3 or TRBV12-4, the J gene TRBJ1-2; D remains ambiguous. This CDR3 spans 13 amino acids. Trimming removed 7 bases at V and 2 bases at J, with 11 bases between. The CDR3 sequence is CASMRRMNYGYTF. The CDR3 DNA is TGTGCCAGCATGCGCCGGATGAACTATGGCTACACCTTC.

This clonotype is labeled as medium-sized. The CDR3 region is CASSHDQGDGYTF. CDR3 coding DNA: TGTGCCAGCAGTCACGATCAGGGAGATGGCTACACCTTC. This chain joins TRBV12-3 or TRBV12-4 and TRBJ1-2, with D perhaps TRBD1 (5 bases). This CDR3 contains 13 residues. V was shortened by 5 bases and J by 6 bases, with 13 bases between the two germline ends.

This clonotype rates as medium-sized. The chain employs TRBV12-3 or TRBV12-4 and TRBJ1-2; D is uncertain. The CDR3 has 12 residues. Between the trimmed V and J ends, which lost 8 bases and 9 bases, there was a span of 16 bases. The CDR3 bases are TGTGCCAGCCCGGACGGTTATGAGAGCTACACCTTC. Translation: CASPDGYESYTF.

By sample share, this clonotype is medium-sized. The rearrangement joins TRBV12-3 or TRBV12-4 to TRBJ1-2; weak D call: TRBD1 (6 bases). The V gene lost 6 bases and the J gene lost 1 base, with 18 bases spanning the gap. The CDR3 runs to 16 residues. The CDR3 sequence is CASSDAGSGDNYGYTF. The CDR3 DNA follows: TGTGCCAGCAGCGACGCGGGTTCAGGGGATAACTATGGCTACACCTTC.

This clonotype is categorized as medium-sized. This sequence joins TRBV12-3 or TRBV12-4 and TRBJ1-2; 7 bases map to TRBD1. The CDR3 loop spans 14 amino acids. J was trimmed by 2 bases and V by 6 bases; bases with no gene match: 6. The chain's CDR3 is CASSTGDQNYGYTF. CDR3 DNA: TGTGCCAGCAGCACAGGGGATCAGAACTATGGCTACACCTTC.

On this clonotype: A read error is likely, as this CDR3 ends without the conserved phenylalanine or tryptophan. The chain employs TRBV12-3 or TRBV12-4 and TRBJ1-2; tentative D call: TRBD1 (5 bases). The CDR3 runs 12 residues. CDR3 protein: CACSPDSNGYTI. DNA for the CDR3: TGTGCCTGCAGTCCTGACAGTAATGGCTACACCATC.

A note on this clonotype: Compared with germline, one end of the junction differs, possibly owing to a read error. V usage is TRBV12-3 or TRBV12-4 and J usage is TRBJ1-2; maybe TRBD1 (6 bases). This CDR3 contains 12 residues. In nucleotides, the CDR3 is TGTGCCAGCAGCCAAACAGGGAATGGCCACACCTTC. It is translated as CASSQTGNGHTF.

This clonotype was counted at least ten times. V is TRBV12-3 or TRBV12-4 and J is TRBJ1-2; no definite D call. V shed 6 bases and J shed 3 bases, with 11 bases lying between them. CDR3 size: 13 residues. For the CDR3, the DNA is TGTGCCAGCAGCTACGGGCCAGACTATGGCTACACCTTC. Amino acids: CASSYGPDYGYTF.

This clonotype rates as medium-sized. The rearrangement links TRBV12-5 to TRBJ1-2; 7 bases fit TRBD1. Trimming cost V 1 base and J 8 bases; bases outside gene matches: 7. Germline loops: CDR1 LGHNT, CDR2 FRNRAP. The CDR3 is 14 residues long. CDR3 in DNA: TGTGCTAGTGGTTTGGCGTACAGGGGTGAGGGCTACACCTTC. It yields the protein CASGLAYRGEGYTF.

In this sample, this clonotype is medium-sized. The junction and the germline gene differ at one end; a read error may be behind it. The chain combines TRBV12-3 or TRBV12-4 with TRBJ1-2; D may be TRBD1 (5 bases). This CDR3 region has 13 residues. The CDR3: CAGSLTVIYGYTF. In DNA, the CDR3 is TGTGCCGGCAGCCTGACAGTGATTTATGGCTACACCTTC.

By proportion, this clonotype is medium-sized. This chain uses TRBV12-3 or TRBV12-4 with TRBJ1-2; no firm D call. V shed 6 bases and J shed 1 base, with 15 bases lying between them. The CDR3 contains 15 residues. This CDR3 reads CASRIVGTLNYGYTF. The CDR3 nucleotides read TGTGCCAGCAGGATAGTGGGCACTCTTAACTATGGCTACACCTTC.

This rearrangement joins TRBV12-3 or TRBV12-4 to TRBJ1-2; D is ambiguous. V lost 5 bases to trimming and J lost 8 bases, with 15 bases between them. The CDR3 extends over 13 amino acids. The CDR3 DNA reads TGTGCCAGCAGTCCCCTCTCCGAGGGCGGCTACACCTTC. Its protein product is CASSPLSEGGYTF.

By share of the sample, this clonotype is medium-sized. The rearrangement joins TRBV12-3 or TRBV12-4 to TRBJ1-2; no clear D gene. This CDR3 has 13 residues. V dropped 3 bases and J dropped 3 bases, with 8 bases sitting between them. The CDR3 DNA reads TGTGCCAGCAGTTTTCAGGCATACTATGGCTACACCTTC. Translating it yields CASSFQAYYGYTF.

V is TRBV12-3 or TRBV12-4 and J is TRBJ1-2; D is perhaps TRBD1 (5 bases). V was trimmed by 7 bases and J by 7 bases, leaving 13 bases between them. CDR3 length: 12 amino acids. This CDR3 is CASTMRGTGYTF. The CDR3, as DNA: TGTGCCAGCACTATGAGGGGCACTGGCTACACCTTC.

The chain combines TRBV12-3 or TRBV12-4 with TRBJ1-2; D is unclear. CDR3 length: 15 amino acids. Between the trimmed V and J ends, which lost 6 bases and 6 bases, there was a span of 20 bases. The CDR3 protein is CASSPRRGRSNGYTF. The CDR3 coding sequence is TGTGCCAGCAGCCCACGACGTGGCAGGTCGAATGGCTACACCTTC.

This clonotype is categorized as medium-sized. The CDR3 loop reads CASSLSTRGGYTF. CDR3 nucleotide sequence: TGTGCCAGCAGTTTAAGTACCCGGGGTGGCTACACCTTC. The genes are TRBV12-3 or TRBV12-4 and TRBJ1-2, with unresolved D. V lost 2 bases and J lost 7, with 11 bases in between. The CDR3 is made up of 13 amino acids.

The table lists this clonotype with a few counts. Because it lacks the conserved phenylalanine or tryptophan at the end, this CDR3 is likely a read error. The rearrangement uses TRBV12-3 or TRBV12-4 and TRBJ1-2; D not certain. This CDR3 is built from 13 residues. Trimming removed 1 base at V and 3 bases at J, with 6 bases between. The CDR3 is CASSLGPDYGYTL. CDR3 in DNA: TGTGCCAGCAGTTTAGGGCCAGACTATGGCTACACCCTC.

Judged by abundance, this clonotype is medium-sized. The gene calls are TRBV12-3 or TRBV12-4 and TRBJ1-2, with TRBD1 matching over 8 bases. This CDR3 has 14 residues. Germline trimming cut 6 bases from V and 7 bases from J; bases unmatched to any gene: 10. The DNA of the CDR3 is TGTGCCAGCAGCCCGGGACAGGTTCTCAGTGGCTACACCTTC. It is translated as CASSPGQVLSGYTF.

This chain uses TRBV12-3 or TRBV12-4 with TRBJ1-2; tentative D call: TRBD1 (6 bases). Trimming stripped 11 bases from V and 5 bases from J, with 21 bases between. This CDR3 comprises 14 residues. The CDR3 loop is CAYRPDRPRYGYTF. The CDR3 nucleotides read TGTGCCTACAGACCCGACAGGCCTCGGTATGGCTACACCTTC.

This chain uses TRBV12-3 or TRBV12-4 with TRBJ1-2; the D is unclear. The CDR3 contains 14 residues. V was clipped by 3 bases and J by 8 bases, with 16 bases between them. CDR3 region: CASSFLGSPYGYTF. The CDR3 bases are TGTGCCAGCAGTTTCTTAGGCAGTCCCTACGGCTACACCTTC.

This clonotype counts as large (0.1 to 1%). This chain uses TRBV12-3 or TRBV12-4 with TRBJ1-2; D remains unclear. The CDR3 is 13 residues long. V gave up 1 base and J gave up 4 bases, with 7 bases separating them. The CDR3, as DNA: TGTGCCAGCAGTTTAGGTCAGATCTATGGCTACACCTTC. This encodes CASSLGQIYGYTF.

In DNA form, the CDR3 reads TGTGCCAGCAGTTTCGGAGACAGGGGTCTTGGCTACACCTTC. Its translation is CASSFGDRGLGYTF. This chain joins TRBV12-3 or TRBV12-4 and TRBJ1-2, with 8 bases matching TRBD1. Unmatched junction bases numbered 7, after V lost 3 bases and J lost 7 bases. This CDR3 is 14 amino acids long.

By proportion, this clonotype is medium-sized. V usage is TRBV12-3 or TRBV12-4 and J usage is TRBJ1-2; D not certain. There are 14 residues in the CDR3. Trimming removed 6 bases at V and 6 bases at J, with 17 bases between. The CDR3 DNA follows: TGTGCCAGCAGCCGGACCTCTGTCCCGGATGGCTACACCTTC. It encodes CASSRTSVPDGYTF.

Relative to its sample, this clonotype is medium-sized. The genes are TRBV12-3 or TRBV12-4 and TRBJ1-2; tentative D call: TRBD1 (6 bases). Trimming cost V 6 bases and J 4 bases, with 18 bases left between them. The CDR3 is 15 amino acids. This chain's CDR3 is CASSHNTAGVYGYTF. In nucleotides, the CDR3 is TGTGCCAGCAGCCACAATACGGCAGGGGTCTATGGCTACACCTTC.

This clonotype is medium-sized. This chain uses TRBV12-3 or TRBV12-4 with TRBJ1-2, with TRBD1 as a possible D gene (5 bases). The CDR3 has 13 residues. The V and J ends lost 4 bases and 3 bases respectively, with 9 bases between them. Written as DNA, the CDR3 is TGTGCCAGCAGTTCAGGGACGGACTATGGCTACACCTTC. Protein: CASSSGTDYGYTF.

By sample share, this clonotype is medium-sized. The rearrangement links TRBV12-3 or TRBV12-4 to TRBJ1-2; perhaps TRBD1 as D (5 bases). CDR3 length: 22 amino acids. Trimming took 7 bases from V and 0 from J, leaving 36 bases between them. In DNA form, the CDR3 reads TGTGCCAGCACTTCCCATTTGGAAGACAGCCTTAACGCCTTATATCCTAACTATGGCTACACCTTC. It specifies CASTSHLEDSLNALYPNYGYTF.

With respect to this clonotype: A much bigger clone sits one base away, suggesting this may be a read error. The chain recombines TRBV12-3 or TRBV12-4 with TRBJ1-2, with no clear D. V dropped 3 bases and J dropped 6 bases, with 11 bases sitting between them. The CDR3 is 13 residues long. CDR3 loop: CASSLTNLDGYTF. CDR3 sequence (DNA): TGTGCCAGCAGTTTGACGAACCTCGATGGCTACACCTTC.

This clonotype is medium-sized in the sample. This chain links TRBV12-3 or TRBV12-4 with TRBJ1-2; perhaps TRBD1 as D (5 bases). The CDR3 extends over 12 amino acids. Trimming removed 4 bases from V and 4 bases from J, with 7 bases in between. In DNA form, the CDR3 reads TGTGCCAGCAGTTCAGGGCTCTATGGCTACACCTTC. It is translated as CASSSGLYGYTF.

This clonotype is labeled medium-sized. In nucleotides, the CDR3 is TGTGCCAGCAGTGGCGTCCAGGACGATAACTATGGCTACACCTTC. Its protein product is CASSGVQDDNYGYTF. This chain links TRBV12-3 or TRBV12-4 with TRBJ1-2, with D unresolved. Trimming stripped 5 bases from V and 1 base from J, with 14 bases between. The CDR3 is 15 residues long.

Details on this clonotype: This may be a read error, as it is one base from a much larger clone. In this CDR3 the conserved last residue, phenylalanine or tryptophan, is missing, so a read error is likely. V is TRBV12-3 or TRBV12-4 and J is TRBJ1-2; D ambiguous. The CDR3 is 11 amino acids. V lost 4 bases, J lost 7 bases, and 7 bases lay in between. The CDR3 region is CASSSGRGYTS. DNA for the CDR3: TGTGCCAGCAGTTCCGGCCGTGGCTACACCTCC.